These T cell receptor beta chains were read from a single sample in a study of shared clonotypes between healthy human individuals. TCRdb's table, derived via immunoSEQ multiplex PCR, lists solely in-frame clones and lacks some. The data show under 1 million clones, about 96% seen once. Sequencing was carried out using naive CD8+ T cells sorted from blood. The receptors were sampled from a man aged 30 to 39 in good health. Each CDR3 is given with its conserved first and last residue.

v_gene	len	CDR3aa
TRBV27	15	CASSLGTGRAQPQHF
TRBV7-2	15	CASSLRPRDVDGYTF
TRBV7-9	17	CASSLPSGRARSYEQYF
TRBV10-2	13	CAGGTSGGTEAFF
TRBV27	13	CASSLSSLNEQFF
TRBV2	12	CASSPRPGEQYF
TRBV19	15	CASSIGAGVPDTQYF
TRBV19	15	CASSILTREIEPQHF
TRBV7-9	15	CASTNPGALILGYTF
TRBV9	16	CASSPGQGAATFEAFF
TRBV10-1	12	CASSELGEKLFF
TRBV13	15	CASSPTSGRYNEQFF
TRBV27	13	CASSFGSYYGYTF
TRBV29-1	14	CSVGPHGGQETQYF
TRBV29-1	15	CSVTRGLAGGAEQFF
TRBV7-9	15	CASSKTSGISYEQYF
TRBV7-2	16	CASSSIGSSLTDTQYF
TRBV4-1	15	CASSPRSGINTEAFF
TRBV21-1	16	CASSKGRTSTYNEQFF
TRBV5-1	12	CASSLLGDEQYF
TRBV9	15	CASSVGQGLNTEAFF
TRBV7-9	15	CASSPFLRGTDTQYF
TRBV7-6	13	CASSFSGAGEQYF
TRBV27	16	CASSSRTSGLTDTQYF
TRBV27	14	CASSLGPIIYEQYF
TRBV7-9	14	CASTGGMAKNIQYF